This note documents a single T cell receptor beta chain sequence. Its matching antigen is unknown. The germline CDR1 and CDR2 sequences are MNHNS and SASEGT. This CDR3 contains 14 residues. V dropped 7 bases and J dropped 8 bases, with 20 bases sitting between them. This entry is derived from a study of T cells in Graves' hyperthyroidism and ophthalmopathy. Study observations and caveats: Using 13 V-J features, a model discriminated ophthalmopathy from stable hyperthyroidism. Model-based prediction identified ophthalmopathy a median around 6.5 months prior to its onset.

TCR beta CDR3 regions were amplified from RNA. The study used the HTBI primer set for a first-round RT-PCR of the TCR CDR3. MiXCR was run by TCRdb on the multiplex PCR reads, yielding one entry per CDR3 protein. The sample records around 660,000 distinct CDR3 sequences, roughly 46% being singletons. The clonotype was recovered from an adult man with Graves' disease, either hyperthyroidism or ophthalmopathy (not recorded which). The genes are TRBV6-1 and TRBJ1-1; no reliable D call. The material sequenced was peripheral blood or thyroid tissue (not recorded which). The CDR3 nucleotides read TGTGCCAGCATGGTTAACGGAAACTTCTTAGAAGCTTTCTTT. As protein: CASMVNGNFLEAFF.